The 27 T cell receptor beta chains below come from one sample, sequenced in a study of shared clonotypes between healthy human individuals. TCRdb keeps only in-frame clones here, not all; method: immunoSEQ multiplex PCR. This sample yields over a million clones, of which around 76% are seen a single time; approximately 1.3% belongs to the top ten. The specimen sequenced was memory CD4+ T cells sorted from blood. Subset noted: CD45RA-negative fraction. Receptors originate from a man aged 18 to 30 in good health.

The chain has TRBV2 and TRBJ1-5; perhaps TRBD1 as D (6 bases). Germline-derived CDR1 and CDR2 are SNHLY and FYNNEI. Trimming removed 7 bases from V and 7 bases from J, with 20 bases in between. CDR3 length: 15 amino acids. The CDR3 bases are TGTGCCAGCACGGGGGGAACAGGGTTCTCCCAGCCCCAGCATTTT. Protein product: CASTGGTGFSQPQHF.

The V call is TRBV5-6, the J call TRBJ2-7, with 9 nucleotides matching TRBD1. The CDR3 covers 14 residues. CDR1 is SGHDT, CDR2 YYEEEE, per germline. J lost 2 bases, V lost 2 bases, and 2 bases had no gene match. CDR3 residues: CASSLGQGPYEQYF. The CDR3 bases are TGTGCCAGCAGCTTAGGACAGGGGCCCTACGAGCAGTACTTC.

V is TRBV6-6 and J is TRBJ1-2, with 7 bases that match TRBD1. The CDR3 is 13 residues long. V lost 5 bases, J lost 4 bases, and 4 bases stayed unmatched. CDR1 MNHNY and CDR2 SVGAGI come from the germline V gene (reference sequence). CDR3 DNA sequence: TGTGCCAGCAGTCAGGGGACAGTCTATGGCTACACCTTC. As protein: CASSQGTVYGYTF.

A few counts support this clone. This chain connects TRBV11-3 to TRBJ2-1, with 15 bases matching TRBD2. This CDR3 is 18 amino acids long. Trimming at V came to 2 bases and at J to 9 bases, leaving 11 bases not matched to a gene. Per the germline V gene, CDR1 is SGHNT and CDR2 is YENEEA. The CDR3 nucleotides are TGTGCCAGCAGCTTAACCGGACTAGCGGGAGGGCCTTTTCCTGAGCAGTTCTTC. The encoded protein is CASSLTGLAGGPFPEQFF.

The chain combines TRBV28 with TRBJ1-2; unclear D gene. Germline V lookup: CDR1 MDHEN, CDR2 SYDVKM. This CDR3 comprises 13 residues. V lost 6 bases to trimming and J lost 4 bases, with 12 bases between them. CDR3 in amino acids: CASSLSDPYGYTF. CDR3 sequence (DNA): TGTGCCAGCAGCTTGAGCGATCCCTATGGCTACACCTTC.

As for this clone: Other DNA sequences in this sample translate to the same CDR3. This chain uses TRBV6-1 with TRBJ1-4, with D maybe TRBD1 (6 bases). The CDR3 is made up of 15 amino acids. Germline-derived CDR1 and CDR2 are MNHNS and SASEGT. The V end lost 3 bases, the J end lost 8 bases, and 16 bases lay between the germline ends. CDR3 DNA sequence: TGTGCCAGCAGTGAGATCAGGGGTTCCGGGGAAAAACTGTTTTTT. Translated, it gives CASSEIRGSGEKLFF.

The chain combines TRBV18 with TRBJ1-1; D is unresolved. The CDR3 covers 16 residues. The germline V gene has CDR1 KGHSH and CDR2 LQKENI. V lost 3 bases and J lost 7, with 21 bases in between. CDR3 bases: TGTGCCAGCTCACCTTCGAGGAGCGTTGGCGAATTTGAAGCTTTCTTT. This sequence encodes CASSPSRSVGEFEAFF.

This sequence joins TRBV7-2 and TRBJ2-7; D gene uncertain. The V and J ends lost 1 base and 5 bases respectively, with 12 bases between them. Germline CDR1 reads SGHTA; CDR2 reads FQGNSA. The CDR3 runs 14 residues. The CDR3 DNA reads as TGTGCCAGCAGCTTAGGACTCGCTGGGCACGAGCAGTACTTC. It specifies CASSLGLAGHEQYF.

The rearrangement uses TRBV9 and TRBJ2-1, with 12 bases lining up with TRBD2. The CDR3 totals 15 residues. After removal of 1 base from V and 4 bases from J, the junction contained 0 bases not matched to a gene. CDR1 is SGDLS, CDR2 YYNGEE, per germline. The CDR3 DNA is TGTGCCAGCAGCGTAACTAGCGGGAGGTACAATGAGCAGTTCTTC. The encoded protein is CASSVTSGRYNEQFF.

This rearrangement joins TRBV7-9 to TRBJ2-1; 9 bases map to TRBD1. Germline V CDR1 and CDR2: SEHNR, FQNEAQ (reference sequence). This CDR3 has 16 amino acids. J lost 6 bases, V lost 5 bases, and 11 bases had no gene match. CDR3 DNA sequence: TGTGCCAGCAGCCAAGAGGACAGGGGAAGGAGCAATGAGCAGTTCTTC. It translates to CASSQEDRGRSNEQFF.

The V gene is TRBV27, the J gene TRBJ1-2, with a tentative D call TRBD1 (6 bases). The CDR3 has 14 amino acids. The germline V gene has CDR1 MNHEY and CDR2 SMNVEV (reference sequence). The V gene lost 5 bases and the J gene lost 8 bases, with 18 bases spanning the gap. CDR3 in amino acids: CASSTTDSISGYTF. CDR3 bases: TGTGCCAGCAGTACCACGGACAGCATCTCCGGCTACACCTTC.

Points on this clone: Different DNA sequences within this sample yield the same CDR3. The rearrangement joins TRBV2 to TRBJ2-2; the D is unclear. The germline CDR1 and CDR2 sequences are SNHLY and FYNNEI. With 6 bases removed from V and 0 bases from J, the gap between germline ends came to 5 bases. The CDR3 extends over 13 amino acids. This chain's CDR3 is CASRGTNTGELFF. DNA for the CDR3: TGTGCCAGCAGAGGGACGAACACCGGGGAGCTGTTTTTT.

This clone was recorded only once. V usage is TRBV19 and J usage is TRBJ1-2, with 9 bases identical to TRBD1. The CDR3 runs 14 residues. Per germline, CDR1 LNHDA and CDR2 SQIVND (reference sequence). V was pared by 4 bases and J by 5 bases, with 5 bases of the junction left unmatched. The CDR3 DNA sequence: TGTGCCAGTAGTACGACACAGGGGGCGTATGGCTACACCTTC. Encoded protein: CASSTTQGAYGYTF.

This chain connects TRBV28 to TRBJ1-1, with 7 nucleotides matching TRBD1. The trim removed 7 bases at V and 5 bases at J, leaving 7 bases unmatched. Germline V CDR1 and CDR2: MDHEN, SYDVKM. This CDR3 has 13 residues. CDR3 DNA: TGTGCCAGCATTATCAGGGGGGAGACTGAAGCTTTCTTT. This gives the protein CASIIRGETEAFF.

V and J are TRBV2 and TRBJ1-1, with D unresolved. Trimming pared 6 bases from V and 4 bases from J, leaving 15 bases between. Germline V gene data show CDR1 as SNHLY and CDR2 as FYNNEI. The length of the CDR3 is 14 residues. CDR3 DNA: TGTGCCAGCAGGACTTTAGTAGGTAGCACTGAAGCTTTCTTT. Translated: CASRTLVGSTEAFF.

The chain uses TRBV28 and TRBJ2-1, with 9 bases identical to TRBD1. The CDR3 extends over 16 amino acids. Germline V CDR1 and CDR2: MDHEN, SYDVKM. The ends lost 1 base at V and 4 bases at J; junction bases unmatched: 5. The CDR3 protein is CASSLSGTGQYNEQFF. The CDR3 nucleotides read TGTGCCAGCAGTTTATCCGGGACAGGGCAATACAATGAGCAGTTCTTC.

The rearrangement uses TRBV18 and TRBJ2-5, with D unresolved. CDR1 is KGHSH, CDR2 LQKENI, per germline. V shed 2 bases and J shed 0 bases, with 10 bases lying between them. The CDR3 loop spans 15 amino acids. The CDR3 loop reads CASSPSPSYQETQYF. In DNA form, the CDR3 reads TGTGCCAGCTCACCATCCCCATCCTACCAAGAGACCCAGTACTTC. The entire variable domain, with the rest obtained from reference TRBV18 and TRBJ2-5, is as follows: NAGVMQNPRHLVRRRGQEARLRCSPMKGHSHVYWYRQLPEEGLKFMVYLQKENIIDESGMPKERFSAEFPKEGPSILRIQQVVRGDSAAYFCASSPSPSYQETQYFGPGTRLLVL.

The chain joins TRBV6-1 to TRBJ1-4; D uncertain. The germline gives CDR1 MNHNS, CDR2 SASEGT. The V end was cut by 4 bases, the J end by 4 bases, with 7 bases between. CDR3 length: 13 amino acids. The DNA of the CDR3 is TGTGCCAGCAGTGTAGGGATTAATGAAAAACTGTTTTTT. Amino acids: CASSVGINEKLFF.

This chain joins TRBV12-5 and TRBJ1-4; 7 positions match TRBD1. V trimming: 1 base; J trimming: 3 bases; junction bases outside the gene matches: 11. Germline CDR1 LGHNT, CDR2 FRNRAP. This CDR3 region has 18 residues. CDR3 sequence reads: CASGLALFQGVPNEKLFF. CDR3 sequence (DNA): TGTGCTAGTGGTTTGGCATTATTTCAGGGGGTCCCTAATGAAAAACTGTTTTTT.

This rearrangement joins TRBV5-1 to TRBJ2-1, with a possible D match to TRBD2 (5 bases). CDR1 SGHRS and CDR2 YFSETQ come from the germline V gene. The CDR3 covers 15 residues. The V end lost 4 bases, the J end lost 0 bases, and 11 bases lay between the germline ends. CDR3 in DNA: TGCGCCAGCAGCCGAAGCGGAGGCTCCTACAATGAGCAGTTCTTC. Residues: CASSRSGGSYNEQFF.

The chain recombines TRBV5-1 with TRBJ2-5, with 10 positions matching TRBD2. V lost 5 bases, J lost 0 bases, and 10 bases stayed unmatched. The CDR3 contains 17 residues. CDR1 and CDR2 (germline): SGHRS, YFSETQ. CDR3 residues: CASSPLAGASYQETQYF. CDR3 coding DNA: TGCGCCAGCAGTCCCCTAGCGGGGGCCTCGTACCAAGAGACCCAGTACTTC.

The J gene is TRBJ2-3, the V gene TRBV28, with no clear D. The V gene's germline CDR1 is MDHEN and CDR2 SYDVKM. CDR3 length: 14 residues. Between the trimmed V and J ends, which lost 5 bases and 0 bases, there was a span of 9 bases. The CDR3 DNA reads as TGTGCCAGCAGTCCCCCAGGAAGCACAGATACGCAGTATTTT. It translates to CASSPPGSTDTQYF. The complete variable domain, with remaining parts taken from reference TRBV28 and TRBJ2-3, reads DVKVTQSSRYLVKRTGEKVFLECVQDMDHENMFWYRQDPGLGLRLIYFSYDVKMKEKGDIPEGYSVSREKKERFSLILESASTNQTSMYLCASSPPGSTDTQYFGPGTRLTVL.

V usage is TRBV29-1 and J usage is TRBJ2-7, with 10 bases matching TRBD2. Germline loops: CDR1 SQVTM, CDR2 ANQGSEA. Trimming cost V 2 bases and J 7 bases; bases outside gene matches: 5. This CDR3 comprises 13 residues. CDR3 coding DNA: TGCAGCGTTGAACTAGCGGGAGTAGGAGAGCAGTACTTC. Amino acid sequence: CSVELAGVGEQYF.

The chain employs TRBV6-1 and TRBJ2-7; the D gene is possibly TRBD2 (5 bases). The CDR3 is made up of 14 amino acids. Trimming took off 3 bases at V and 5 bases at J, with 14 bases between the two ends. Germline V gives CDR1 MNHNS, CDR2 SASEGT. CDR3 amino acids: CASSDPGIIHEQYF. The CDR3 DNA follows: TGTGCCAGCAGTGACCCGGGAATCATCCACGAGCAGTACTTC.

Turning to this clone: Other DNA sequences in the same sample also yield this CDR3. CDR3 in DNA: TGCGCCAGCAGCTTGAGCGGGGGGGCCTACAATGAGCAGTTCTTC. Translated, it gives CASSLSGGAYNEQFF. The V gene is TRBV5-1, the J gene TRBJ2-1, with 10 bases that match TRBD2. Germline V gene lookup returns CDR1 SGHRS and CDR2 YFSETQ. V lost 1 base and J lost 2; bases outside the gene matches: 0. The CDR3 loop spans 15 amino acids.

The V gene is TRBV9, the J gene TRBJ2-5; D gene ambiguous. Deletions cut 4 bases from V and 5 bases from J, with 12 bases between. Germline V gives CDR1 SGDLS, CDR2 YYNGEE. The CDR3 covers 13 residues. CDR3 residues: CASSPGIIETQYF. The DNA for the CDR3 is TGTGCCAGCAGCCCCGGTATTATCGAGACCCAGTACTTC.

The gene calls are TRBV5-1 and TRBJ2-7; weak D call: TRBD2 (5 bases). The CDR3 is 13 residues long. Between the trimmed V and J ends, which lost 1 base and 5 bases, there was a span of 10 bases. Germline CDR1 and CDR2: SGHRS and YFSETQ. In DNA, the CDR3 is TGCGCCAGCAGCTTGCCTAGCATCAACGAGCAGTACTTC. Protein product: CASSLPSINEQYF. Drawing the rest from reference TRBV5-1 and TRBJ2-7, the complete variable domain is KAGVTQTPRYLIKTRGQQVTLSCSPISGHRSVSWYQQTPGQGLQFLFEYFSETQRNKGNFPGRFSGRQFSNSRSEMNVSTLELGDSALYLCASSLPSINEQYFGPGTRLTVT.